This T cell receptor beta chain was identified during a study of Tregs in tolerant kidney transplant recipients (dated by TCRdb to between 2018 and 2021). For context, the study as a whole: Before combined kidney and bone marrow transplantation, this study identified donor-specific regulatory T cells using TCRbeta sequencing and then followed those same cells after transplant. Study-wide findings and limitations: Expanding Tregs with activated donor B cells appeared to identify the most biologically relevant and donor-specific TCRbeta repertoire. Because only a small number of patients were included, the study had limitations, and the results will need to be validated in larger populations as well as under other immunosuppression protocols. PCR primers changed over time for some patients, so nucleotide-level comparison across those patients' samples was not possible. Biological reproducibility was not directly addressed, though technical replication error appeared minimal. In tolerant patients, the expansion of donor-specific Tregs was greater than global Treg expansion, suggesting that the expansion was antigen-driven rather than nonspecific.

On this clone: Its antigen is still unknown. Base qualities are not recorded, but no much larger clone differs from it by a single base.

For TCRbeta CDR3 sequencing, genomic DNA was extracted from sorted cells using the QIAGEN DNeasy Blood and Tissue Kit. High-throughput TCRbeta CDR3 sequencing, including PCR amplification with bias correction and internal controls, was performed commercially through immunoSEQ. The authors' pipeline ran thus. Unique productive TCRbeta sequences were defined by CDR3 nucleotide sequence when primers matched and otherwise by CDR3 amino acid sequence together with Vbeta and Jbeta genes. To correct sorting error, sequences shared between sorted populations at a frequency ratio of 2:1 or less were removed; the rest were assigned to the higher population. A sequence was defined as donor-reactive if the sequence was expanded at least 5-fold in CFSE-low cells compared with unstimulated cells and had a frequency of at least 0.01% in CFSE-low cells. Repertoire divergence was quantified by Jensen-Shannon divergence calculated from the top 100 TCRbeta sequences ranked by frequency. For samples with multiple sequencing runs, sorting error was corrected separately for each run before the runs were pooled. The source is immuneACCESS, and TCRdb retained only in-frame sequences with V and J called. Part of the clones is not carried over; for the studies checked, unresolved V genes explain less than half of this, and the remainder is unexplained. The V and J calls and clone size are taken from that table; D and trimming were inferred from the DNA. In all, the sample holds 100,000 or so clones, and approximately 94% of those were seen once. 1.5% to 2% of the sample comes from the top ten.

CDR1 and CDR2 (SGHNT, YENEEA) derive from the germline V gene. From the cysteine through the phenylalanine, the CDR3 covers 16 amino acids. Only the CDR3 portion is preserved as DNA: 48 bases, with reading frame beginning at the first base. The junction shows trimming of 1 base on V and 0 bases on J, plus 13 bases between the germline ends. Transplants used related donors with nonmyeloablative bone marrow transplantation; mixed chimerism was transient in the human trials. Thawed PBMCs were FACS-sorted into unstimulated Tregs (CD4+CD25+CD127-), CD4+ non-Tregs (CD4+CD25-), CD4 cells and CD8 cells. Several combined kidney and bone marrow transplant recipients from the ITN036ST trial were included as patients, and samples were available only from these trial subjects. Healthy control blood was processed to PBMCs by Ficoll density gradient and cryopreserved, and patient PBMCs were collected before and after transplant.

This chain is built from TRBV11-3 and TRBJ2-7, and the D gene may be TRBD1, 5 bases matching. Sequencing used CD4+ T cells from blood (PBMCs), obtained 12 months after the transplant. This receptor was identified in a human patient who received a combined kidney and bone marrow transplant. Following transplantation, T cells from the graft donor may be among those present. The base sequence is TGTGCCAGCAGCTTAGGGTTTAGCCAGGGCTCCTACGAGCAGTACTTC. Its amino acids are CASSLGFSQGSYEQYF. The entire variable domain, with the stretches around the CDR3 drawn from the reference TRBV11-3 and TRBJ2-7 proteins, is EAGVVQSPRYKIIEKKQPVAFWCNPISGHNTLYWYLQNLGQGPELLIRYENEEAVDDSQLPKDRFSAERLKGVDSTLKIQPAELGDSAVYLCASSLGFSQGSYEQYFGPGTRLTVT.